This T cell receptor beta chain came from a study of blood T cell repertoires in COVID-19. Study details: Acute and convalescent COVID-19 specimens originated in the United States, Italy and Spain. PBMCs, B-cell-depleted T cells, or T cells were the source of the cDNA or gDNA that made up the material.

Germline CDR1 and CDR2: ENHRY and SYGVKD. The CDR3 runs 14 residues. The ends lost 11 bases at V and 4 bases at J; junction bases unmatched: 13. Method: immunoSEQ multiplex PCR; TCRdb's copy keeps in-frame clones and lacks some. Seen here are about 82,000 clones, approximately 78% observed once, and the top ten hold about a third. In its sample, this clone was seen once. The V call is TRBV10-3, the J call TRBJ1-2; TRBD1 matches 7 bases. Specimen: peripheral blood. The clonotype originates from a man between 60 and 70 years old with COVID-19, enrolled during active disease. CDR3 sequence: CAVGQGVKAYGYTF. CDR3 coding DNA: TGTGCCGTGGGGCAGGGGGTTAAGGCCTATGGCTACACCTTC.